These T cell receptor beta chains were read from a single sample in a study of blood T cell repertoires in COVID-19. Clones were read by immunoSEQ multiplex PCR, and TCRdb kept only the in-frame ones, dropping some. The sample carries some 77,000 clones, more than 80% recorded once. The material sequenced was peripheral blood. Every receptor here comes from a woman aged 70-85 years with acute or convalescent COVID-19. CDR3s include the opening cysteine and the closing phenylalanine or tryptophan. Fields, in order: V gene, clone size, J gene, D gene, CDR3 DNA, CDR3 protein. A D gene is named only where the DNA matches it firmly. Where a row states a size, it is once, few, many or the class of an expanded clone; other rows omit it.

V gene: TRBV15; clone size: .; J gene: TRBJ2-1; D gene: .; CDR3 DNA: TGTGCCACCAGCCCCCGTGATGAGCAGTTCTTC; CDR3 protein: CATSPRDEQFF
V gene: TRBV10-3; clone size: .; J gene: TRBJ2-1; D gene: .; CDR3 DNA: TGTGCCATCAGTGGGGGGGGCACGGGAACACACAATGAGCAGTTCTTC; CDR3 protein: CAISGGGTGTHNEQFF
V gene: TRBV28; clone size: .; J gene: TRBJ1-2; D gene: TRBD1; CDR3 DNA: TGTGCCAGCAGTTTCCTCGACAGGGTCTATGGCTACACCTTC; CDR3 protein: CASSFLDRVYGYTF
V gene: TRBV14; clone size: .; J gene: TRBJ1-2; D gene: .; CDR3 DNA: TGTGCCAGCAGCCAAGCAGTATACTATGGCTACACCTTC; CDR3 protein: CASSQAVYYGYTF
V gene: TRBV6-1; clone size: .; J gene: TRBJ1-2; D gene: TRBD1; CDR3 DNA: TGTGCCAGCAGTGAAGCGCTTGGACAGGGCCGATCTAACTATGGCTACACCTTC; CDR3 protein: CASSEALGQGRSNYGYTF
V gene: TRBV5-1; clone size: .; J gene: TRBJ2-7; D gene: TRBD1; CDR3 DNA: TGCGCCAGCAGCTTAGGGACAGGGTTAAGCTCCTACGAGCAGTACTTC; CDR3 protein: CASSLGTGLSSYEQYF
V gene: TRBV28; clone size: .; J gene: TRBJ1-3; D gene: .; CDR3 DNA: TGTGCCAGCAGTTCGCCCCTAGGACAACCGAGCTCTGGAAACACCATATATTTT; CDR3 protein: CASSSPLGQPSSGNTIYF
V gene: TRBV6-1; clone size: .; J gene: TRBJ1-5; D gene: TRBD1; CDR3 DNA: TGTGCCAGCAGTGAAAGGACAGGGGACTACAATCAGCCCCAGCATTTT; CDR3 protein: CASSERTGDYNQPQHF
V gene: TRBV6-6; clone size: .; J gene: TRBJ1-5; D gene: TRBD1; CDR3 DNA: TGTGCCAGCAGTTATCAGGGGGCGCGCAATCAGCCCCAGCATTTT; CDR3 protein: CASSYQGARNQPQHF
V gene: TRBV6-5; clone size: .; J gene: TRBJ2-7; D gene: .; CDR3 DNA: TGTGCCAGCAGTAATAGCGTCAGGGGCTACGAGCAGTACTTC; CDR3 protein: CASSNSVRGYEQYF
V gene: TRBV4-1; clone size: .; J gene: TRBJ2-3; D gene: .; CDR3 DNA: TGCGCCAGCAGCCCCCTCCGGGAGTTCCACACAGATACGCAGTATTTT; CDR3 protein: CASSPLREFHTDTQYF
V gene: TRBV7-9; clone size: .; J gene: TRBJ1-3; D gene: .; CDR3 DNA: TGTGCCAGCAGCCAGCATGGAGCTGGAAACACCATATATTTT; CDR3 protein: CASSQHGAGNTIYF
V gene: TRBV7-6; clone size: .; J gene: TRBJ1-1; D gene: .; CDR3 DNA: TGTGCCAGCAGCTTAGTTCACAGTTCGAACACTGAAGCTTTCTTT; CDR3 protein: CASSLVHSSNTEAFF
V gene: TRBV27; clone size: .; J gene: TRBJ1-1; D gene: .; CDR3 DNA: TGTGCCAGCAGGGGGCGTGGTACAGGAATGAACACTGAAGCTTTCTTT; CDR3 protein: CASRGRGTGMNTEAFF
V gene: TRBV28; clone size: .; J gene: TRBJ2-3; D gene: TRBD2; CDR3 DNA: TGTGCCAGCAGTACGATGACTAGCGGGGTCACAGATACGCAGTATTTT; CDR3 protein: CASSTMTSGVTDTQYF
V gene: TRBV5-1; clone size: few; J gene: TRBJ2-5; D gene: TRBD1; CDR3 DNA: TGCGCCAGCAGCTTGGTTGGGACAGGGGGCGAGACCCAGTACTTC; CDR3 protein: CASSLVGTGGETQYF
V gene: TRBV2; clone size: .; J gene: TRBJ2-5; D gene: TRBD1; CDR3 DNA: TGTGCCAGCAGTGACATGGGACAGCCGGAGACCCAGTACTTC; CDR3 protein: CASSDMGQPETQYF
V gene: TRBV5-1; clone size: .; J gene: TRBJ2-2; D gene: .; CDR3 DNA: TGCGCCAGCAGCTCTAGTACGAACACCGGGGAGCTGTTTTTT; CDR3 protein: CASSSSTNTGELFF
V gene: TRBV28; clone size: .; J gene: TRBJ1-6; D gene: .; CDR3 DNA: TGTGCCAGCAGTTTATCACTGGGCAGGGTCCCGGCACCCCTCCACTTT; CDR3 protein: CASSLSLGRVPAPLHF
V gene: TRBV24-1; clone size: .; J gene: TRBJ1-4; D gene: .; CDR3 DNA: TGTGCCACCAGTGATTTAACAGGGTGCACTAATGAAAAACTGTTTTTT; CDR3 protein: CATSDLTGCTNEKLFF
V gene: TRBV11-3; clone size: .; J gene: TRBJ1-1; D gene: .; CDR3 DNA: TGTGCCAGCAGCTTCGGAGGGGACGGCGAAGCTTTCTTT; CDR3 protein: CASSFGGDGEAFF
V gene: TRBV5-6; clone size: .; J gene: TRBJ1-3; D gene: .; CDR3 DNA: TGTGCCAGCACCGTCCTCAGCGGAGGAAACACCATATATTTT; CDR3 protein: CASTVLSGGNTIYF
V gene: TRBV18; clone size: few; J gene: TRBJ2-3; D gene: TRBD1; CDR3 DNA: TGTGCCAGCTCACGGGACAGGGGCACAGATACGCAGTATTTT; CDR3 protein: CASSRDRGTDTQYF
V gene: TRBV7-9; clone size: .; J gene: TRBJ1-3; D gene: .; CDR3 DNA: TGTGCCAGCAGCTTAGGACAGCCCAGCTCTGGAAACACCATATATTTT; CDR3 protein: CASSLGQPSSGNTIYF
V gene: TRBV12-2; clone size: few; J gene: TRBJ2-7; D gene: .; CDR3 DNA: TGTGCAAGTCGAAACAGGTCCTCCTACGAGCAGTACTTC; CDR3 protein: CASRNRSSYEQYF
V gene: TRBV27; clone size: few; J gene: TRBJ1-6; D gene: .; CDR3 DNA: TGTGCCAGCAGTTTCGGGGGGCGTTCACCCCTCCACTTT; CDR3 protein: CASSFGGRSPLHF
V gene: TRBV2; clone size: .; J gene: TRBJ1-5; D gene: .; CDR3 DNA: TGTGCCAGCAGGGACACCAATCAGCCCCAGCATTTT; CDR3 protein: CASRDTNQPQHF
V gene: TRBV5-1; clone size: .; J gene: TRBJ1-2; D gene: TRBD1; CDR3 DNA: TGCGCCAGCAGCCTGGCAGGGGGCAGGGATGGCTACACCTTC; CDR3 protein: CASSLAGGRDGYTF
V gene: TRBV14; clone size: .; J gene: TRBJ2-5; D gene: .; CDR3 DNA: TGTGCCAGCAGCCAAGGAGTCGGGACTCCACAAGAGACCCAGTACTTC; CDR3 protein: CASSQGVGTPQETQYF
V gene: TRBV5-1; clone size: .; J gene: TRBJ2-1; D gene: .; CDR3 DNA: TGCGCCAGCAGCCTAGCCGGAGGCTTCAATGAGCAGTTCTTC; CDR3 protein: CASSLAGGFNEQFF
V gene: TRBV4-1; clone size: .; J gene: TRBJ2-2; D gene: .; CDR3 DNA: TGCGCCAGCAGCCCCTTCACCGGGGAGCTGTTTTTT; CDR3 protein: CASSPFTGELFF
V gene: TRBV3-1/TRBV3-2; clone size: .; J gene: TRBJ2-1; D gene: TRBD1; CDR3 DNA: TGTGCCAGCAGGCAAGGGGGCGATGAGCAGTTCTTC; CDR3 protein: CASRQGGDEQFF
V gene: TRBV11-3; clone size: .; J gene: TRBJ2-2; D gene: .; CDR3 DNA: TGTGCCAGCAGCTTAGACTCCAGGGCAGCCGGGGAGCTGTTTTTT; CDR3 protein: CASSLDSRAAGELFF
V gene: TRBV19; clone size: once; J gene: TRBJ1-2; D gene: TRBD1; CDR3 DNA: TGTGCCAGTAGTATGGACAGGGGAAACTATGGCTACACCTTC; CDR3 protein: CASSMDRGNYGYTF
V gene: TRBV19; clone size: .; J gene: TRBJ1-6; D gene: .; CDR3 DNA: TGTGCCAGCAACTTAAGCGGAGGGCAGGGCTCCTATAATTCACCCCTCCACTTT; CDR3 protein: CASNLSGGQGSYNSPLHF
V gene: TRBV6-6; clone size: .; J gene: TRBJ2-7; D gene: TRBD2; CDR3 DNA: TGTGCCAGCAGCCGGACTAGCGTTTACGAGCAGTACTTC; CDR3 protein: CASSRTSVYEQYF
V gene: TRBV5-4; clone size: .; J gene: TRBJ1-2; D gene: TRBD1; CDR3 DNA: TGTGCCAGCAGCTTGTTGTCAGGGGGGAATGGCTACACCTTC; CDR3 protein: CASSLLSGGNGYTF
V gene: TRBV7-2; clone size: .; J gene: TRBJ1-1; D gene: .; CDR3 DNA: TGTGCCAGCAGCTTAAGGCGGGTCGGGGCTTTCTTT; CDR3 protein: CASSLRRVGAFF
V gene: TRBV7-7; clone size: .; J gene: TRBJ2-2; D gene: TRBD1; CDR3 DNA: TGTGCCAGCAGCACTTACAGGGGGACCGGGGAGCTGTTTTTT; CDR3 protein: CASSTYRGTGELFF
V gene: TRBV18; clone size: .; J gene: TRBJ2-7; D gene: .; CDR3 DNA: TGTGCCAGCTCAAGGCAGGCCTACGAGCAGTACTTC; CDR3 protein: CASSRQAYEQYF
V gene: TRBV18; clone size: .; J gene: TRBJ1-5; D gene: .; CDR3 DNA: TGTGCCAGCTCAACCCCGGGGGGCCGCAATCAGCCCCAGCATTTT; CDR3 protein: CASSTPGGRNQPQHF
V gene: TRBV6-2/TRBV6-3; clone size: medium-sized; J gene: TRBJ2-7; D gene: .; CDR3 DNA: TGTGCCAGCAGTTATAGCGTATACGAGCAGTACTTC; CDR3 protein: CASSYSVYEQYF
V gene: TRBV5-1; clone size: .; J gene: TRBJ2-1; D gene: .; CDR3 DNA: TGCGCCAGCAGCGCGAGCCGGCAGGGAATATTCCCTCATGAGCAGTTCTTC; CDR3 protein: CASSASRQGIFPHEQFF
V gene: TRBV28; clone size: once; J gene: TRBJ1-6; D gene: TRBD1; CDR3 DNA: TGTGCCACAGTGGCCCCAGGGGGCGCGCTTTTTAATTCACCCCTCCACTTT; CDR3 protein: CATVAPGGALFNSPLHF
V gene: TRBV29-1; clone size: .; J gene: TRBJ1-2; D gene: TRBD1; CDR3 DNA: TGCAGCGTTGACCGGACAGGGGTGGACTATGGCTACACCTTC; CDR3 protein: CSVDRTGVDYGYTF